This paragraph covers one T cell receptor beta chain sequence. Its matching antigen is unknown. This sample was included in a study of shared clonotypes between healthy human individuals. CDR3 size: 12 residues. V lost 5 bases and J lost 15, with 14 bases in between. Germline assignment: CDR1 MNHEY and CDR2 SVGAGI. Study-level points and caveats: A handful of donors showed sharing of about 4.6% of naive CD4 clonotypes. Investigators expected sequencing depth to affect clonotype sharing among donors.

The investigators split CD4+ cells into a CD45RA+ naive subset and a CD45RA-negative memory subset. Original processing methods: There were no quality scores in the junction-only immunoSEQ sequences, so filtering differed. Some clones are missing from TCRdb's copy, which holds only in-frame ones; the method was immunoSEQ multiplex PCR. V, J and clone size derive from that table, while D and trimming were established from the DNA sequence. The profile shows 950,000 to 1,300,000 clones, 60% to 80% of them singletons. V is TRBV6-5 and J is TRBJ1-6, with D unclear. Material for sequencing was memory CD4+ T cells sorted from blood. Subset described: CD45RA-negative fraction. This receptor was identified in a man aged 18 to 30 in good health. CDR3 DNA: TGTGCCAGCAGTGCCGGTCCCTCAGGCCTCCACTTT. Protein sequence: CASSAGPSGLHF.